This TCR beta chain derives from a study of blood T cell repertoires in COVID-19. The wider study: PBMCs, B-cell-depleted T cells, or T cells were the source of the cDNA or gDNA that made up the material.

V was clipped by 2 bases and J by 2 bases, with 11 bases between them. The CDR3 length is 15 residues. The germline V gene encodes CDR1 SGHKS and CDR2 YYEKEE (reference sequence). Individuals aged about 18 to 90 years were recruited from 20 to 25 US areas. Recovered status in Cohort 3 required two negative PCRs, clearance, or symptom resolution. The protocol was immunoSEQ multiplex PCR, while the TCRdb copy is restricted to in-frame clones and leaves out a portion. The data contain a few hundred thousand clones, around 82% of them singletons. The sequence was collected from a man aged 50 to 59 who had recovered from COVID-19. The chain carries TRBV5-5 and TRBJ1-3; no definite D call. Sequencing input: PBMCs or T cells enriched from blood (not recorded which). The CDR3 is CASSFRPGTGNTIYF. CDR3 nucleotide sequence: TGTGCCAGCAGCTTCCGGCCCGGGACTGGAAACACCATATATTTT.